This T cell receptor beta chain was sequenced in a study of Ad26.COV2.S vaccination and SARS-CoV-2 variants. This clone was observed a handful of times. Stated treatment: 15 to 20 received Ad26.COV2.S at low or high dose, single or two shots; about five received placebo; per-sample allocation not given. Specimen acquisition occurred on day 63 following the initial vaccine or placebo injection. The method was immunoSEQ multiplex PCR; TCRdb's version includes in-frame clones alone and lacks a portion of them. The table has approximately 300,000 clones, about 86% seen once. With 1 base clipped from V and 0 bases from J, the junction kept 4 bases outside the gene matches. The CDR3 runs to 17 residues. Germline lookup yields CDR1 MGHRA and CDR2 YSYEKL.

V and J are TRBV4-1 and TRBJ1-5; 9 positions match TRBD1. The TCR originated in a person aged 18 to 65 who received the Ad26.COV2.S COVID-19 vaccine or a placebo. This specimen was peripheral blood, taken in a trial of Ad26.COV2.S vaccine versus placebo. The chain's CDR3 is CASSQAVTGGSNQPQHF. The CDR3 DNA sequence: TGCGCCAGCAGCCAAGCAGTGACAGGGGGTAGCAATCAGCCCCAGCATTTT.